This entry lists 2 T cell receptor beta chains sequenced from one sample in a study of T cells in women clearing cervical HPV infection. Libraries were prepared by immunoSEQ multiplex PCR; TCRdb keeps only in-frame clonotypes and omits some of them. The sample's table shows roughly 30,000 clones. Material: blood buffy coat. These TCRs come from a woman between 18 and 70 years old with a cervical HPV16 infection that either progressed to CIN3+ or cleared (not recorded which).

In the case of this clone: The read ends 3 residues before the CDR3 terminus; that terminus is restored from the germline J gene. The chain recombines TRBV7-3 with TRBJ2-3, with 10 bases identical to TRBD2. Germline V gene lookup returns CDR1 SGHTA and CDR2 FQGTGA. The CDR3 length is 14 residues. Trimming removed 8 bases from V and 3 bases from J; junction bases left unmatched: 5. CDR3: CASRSGGATDTQYF. Partial CDR3 DNA: TGTGCCAGCCGGAGCGGGGGGGCGACAGATACG.

Regarding this clone: The DNA ends 3 residues before the CDR3 does, and the rest of the CDR3 is filled in from the germline J gene. V is TRBV10-1 and J is TRBJ2-4; D is perhaps TRBD1 (5 bases). Germline V lookup: CDR1 WNHNN, CDR2 SYGVQD (reference sequence). The CDR3 length is 15 residues. The ends were cut back, 5 bases at V and 0 bases at J, with 11 bases in the middle. Incomplete CDR3 DNA: TGCGCCAGCAGTCCAACAGGATCAGCCAAAAACATT. Translating gives CASSPTGSAKNI. The full CDR3 protein is CASSPTGSAKNIQYF.